What follows describes a single T cell receptor beta chain. Its target is unknown. The sample comes from a study of blood T cells in healthy people across ages. Study-wide results and limits: Nothing was known about donor CMV status, and this possibly confounded expanded clonotype changes. Versus aged donors, long-lived donors had higher diversity and more naive CD4+ cells.

The CDR3 extends over 15 amino acids. With V trimmed by 3 bases and J by 6 bases, 6 bases remained unmatched. Germline V lookup: CDR1 SQVTM, CDR2 ANQGSEA. Then a second PCR, running roughly 7 to 11 cycles, was carried out with a sample-barcoded 5' primer and a J-beta primer mix. Through a template-switch adaptor with 12 random nucleotides, each cDNA molecule received a tag. TCRdb ran MiXCR on the 5' RACE reads and lists one entry per CDR3 protein. The sample contains more than 500,000 distinct CDR3 sequences, 25% to 30% of which appear only once. V is TRBV29-1 and J is TRBJ2-1, with 12 nucleotides matching TRBD2. The specimen was blood. The clonotype originates from a woman in her 70s in good health. The CDR3 protein is CSVETSGGAGNEQFF. In nucleotides, the CDR3 is TGCAGCGTTGAGACTAGCGGGGGAGCCGGCAATGAGCAGTTCTTC.